This T cell receptor beta chain was captured by sequencing in a study of control samples from healthy donors and cancer patients. The repertoire was sequenced with immunoSEQ multiplex PCR; TCRdb's copy has only in-frame clones and lacks some. In the table there are roughly 220,000 clones, roughly 94% of which are singletons. V was shortened by 3 bases and J by 8 bases, with 13 bases between the two germline ends. The CDR3 extends over 14 amino acids. In germline, CDR1 is LGHNA, CDR2 YSLEER. Sequencing was done on a sample of blood. V usage is TRBV4-3 and J usage is TRBJ1-4; D is perhaps TRBD1 (5 bases). This clonotype originated in a man aged 45-65 years in good health. This CDR3 is CASSQRQMREKLFF. The CDR3 DNA sequence: TGCGCCAGCAGCCAGAGACAGATGAGGGAAAAACTGTTTTTT.